Reported below is one T cell receptor beta chain. Antigen: not known. This sample is drawn from a study of cytomegalovirus exposure and HLA in healthy donors. For the study at large: Membership in the Caucasian-associated ancestry cluster was found for about four fifths of approximately 430 genotyped donors.

The PCR was carried out with 60 Vbeta primers and 13 Jbeta primers. The repertoire was sequenced with immunoSEQ multiplex PCR; TCRdb's copy has only in-frame clones and lacks some. Here the sample spans some 190,000 clones, less than 90% being singletons. General study findings and limits: Versus the approximately 700-donor mean, an Asian-associated ancestry cluster reportedly showed fewer N-insertions in a later analysis.

The germline gives CDR1 MDHEN, CDR2 SYDVKM. This CDR3 has 13 residues. Trimming removed 5 bases from V and 7 bases from J, with 15 bases in between. The sequence was obtained from a woman between 25 and 40 years old in good health and CMV-seronegative. This chain connects TRBV28 to TRBJ2-7, with a tentative D call TRBD1 (5 bases). The sequenced material came from PBMCs. The CDR3 sequence is CASSPPMGQEQYF. CDR3 coding DNA: TGTGCCAGCAGTCCCCCGATGGGGCAAGAGCAGTACTTC.